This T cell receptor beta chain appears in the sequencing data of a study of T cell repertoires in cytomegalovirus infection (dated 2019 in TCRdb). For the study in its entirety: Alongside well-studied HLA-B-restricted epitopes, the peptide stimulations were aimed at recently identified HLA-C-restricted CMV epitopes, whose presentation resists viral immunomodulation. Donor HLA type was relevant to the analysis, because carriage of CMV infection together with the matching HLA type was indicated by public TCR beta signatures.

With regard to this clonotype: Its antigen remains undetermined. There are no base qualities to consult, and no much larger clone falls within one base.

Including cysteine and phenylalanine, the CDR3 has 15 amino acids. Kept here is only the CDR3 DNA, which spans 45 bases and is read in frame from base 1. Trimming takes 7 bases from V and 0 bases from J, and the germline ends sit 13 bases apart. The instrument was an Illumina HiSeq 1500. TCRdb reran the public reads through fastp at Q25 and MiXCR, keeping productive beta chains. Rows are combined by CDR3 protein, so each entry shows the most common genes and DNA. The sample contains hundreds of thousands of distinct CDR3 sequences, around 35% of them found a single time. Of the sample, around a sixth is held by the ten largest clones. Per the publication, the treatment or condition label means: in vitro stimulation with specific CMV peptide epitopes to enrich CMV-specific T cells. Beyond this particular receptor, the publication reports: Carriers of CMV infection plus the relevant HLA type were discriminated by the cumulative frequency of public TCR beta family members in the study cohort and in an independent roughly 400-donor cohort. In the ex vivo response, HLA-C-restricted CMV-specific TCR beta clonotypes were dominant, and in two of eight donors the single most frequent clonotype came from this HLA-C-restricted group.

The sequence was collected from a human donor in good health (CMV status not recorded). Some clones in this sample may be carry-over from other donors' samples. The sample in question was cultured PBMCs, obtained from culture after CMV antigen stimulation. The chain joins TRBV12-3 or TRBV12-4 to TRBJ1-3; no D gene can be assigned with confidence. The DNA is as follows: TGTGCCAGCATTCTGGGCACGGCCTCTGGAAACACCATATATTTT. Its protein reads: CASILGTASGNTIYF.